Detailed here is one T cell receptor (beta chain). Assay: immunoSEQ multiplex PCR; the TCRdb copy retains only in-frame clones and omits some. The sample holds about 500,000 clones, roughly 74% seen once. The sample originates from a study of shared T cell receptors in the human thymus. V lost 6 bases to trimming and J lost 8 bases; unmatched junction nucleotides: 14. CDR3 length: 17 amino acids. Germline V gene sequence: CDR1 MNHEY, CDR2 SMNVEV (reference sequence). These data were also reused for a study on human thymus T cells.

This receptor was obtained from a boy in the first two years of life with a congenital heart defect. Sequencing was performed on thymocytes. This chain links TRBV27 with TRBJ2-1; 12 nucleotides agree with TRBD2. CDR3 protein: CASRSSSGRAYMDEQFF. CDR3 nucleotides: TGTGCCAGCAGGTCATCTAGCGGGAGGGCCTATATGGATGAGCAGTTCTTC.